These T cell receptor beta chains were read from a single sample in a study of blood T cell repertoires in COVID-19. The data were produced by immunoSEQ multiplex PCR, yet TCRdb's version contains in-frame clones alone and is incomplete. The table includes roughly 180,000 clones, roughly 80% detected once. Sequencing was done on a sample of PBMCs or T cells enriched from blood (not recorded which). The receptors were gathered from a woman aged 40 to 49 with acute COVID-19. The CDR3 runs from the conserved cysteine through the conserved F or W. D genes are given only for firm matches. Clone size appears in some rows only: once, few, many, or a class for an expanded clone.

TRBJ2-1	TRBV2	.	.	CATHLVVSYNEQFF	TGTGCCACCCACTTGGTCGTGTCCTACAATGAGCAGTTCTTC
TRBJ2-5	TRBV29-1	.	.	CSVDRAGETQYF	TGCAGCGTTGACAGGGCGGGGGAGACCCAGTACTTC
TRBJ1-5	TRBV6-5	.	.	CASRGLEGQPQHF	TGTGCCAGCAGGGGCCTGGAAGGTCAGCCCCAGCATTTT
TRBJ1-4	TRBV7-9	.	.	CASSPTSAPNEKLFF	TGTGCCAGCAGCCCAACATCCGCTCCTAATGAAAAACTGTTTTTT
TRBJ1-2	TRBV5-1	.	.	CASSLSGLGVMPYGYTF	TGCGCCAGCAGCTTGAGCGGGTTGGGGGTAATGCCCTATGGCTACACCTTC
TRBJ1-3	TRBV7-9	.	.	CASSLKEAVSFSGNTIYF	TGTGCCAGCAGCTTAAAGGAGGCAGTCTCGTTCTCTGGAAACACCATATATTTT
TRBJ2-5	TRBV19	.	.	CASSSSDRPQYF	TGTGCCAGTAGTAGTTCTGACAGGCCCCAGTACTTC
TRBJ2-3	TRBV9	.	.	CASSARPGLGGDTQYF	TGTGCCAGCAGCGCCCGGCCGGGACTCGGAGGGGATACGCAGTATTTT
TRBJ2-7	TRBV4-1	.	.	CASSQVIDLGEQYF	TGCGCCAGCAGCCAAGTCATAGATCTCGGCGAGCAGTACTTC
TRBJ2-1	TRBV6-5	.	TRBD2	CASSYSRGGSYNEQFF	TGTGCCAGCAGTTACTCTCGCGGGGGCTCCTACAATGAGCAGTTCTTC
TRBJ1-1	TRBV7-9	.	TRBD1	CASSPGTGWDTEAFF	TGTGCCAGCAGCCCCGGGACAGGGTGGGACACTGAAGCTTTCTTT
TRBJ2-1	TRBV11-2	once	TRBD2	CASSLGLAGDLDEQFF	TGTGCCAGCAGCCTGGGACTAGCGGGAGACTTGGATGAGCAGTTCTTC
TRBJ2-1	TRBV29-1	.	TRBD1	CSGATRDRGYNEQFF	TGCAGCGGTGCAACCCGGGACAGGGGCTACAATGAGCAGTTCTTC
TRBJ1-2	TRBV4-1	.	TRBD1	CASRRTGVLNYGYTF	TGCGCCAGCAGACGAACAGGGGTTTTAAACTATGGCTACACCTTC
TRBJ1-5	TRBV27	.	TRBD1	CASSGGQGVQPQHF	TGTGCCAGCAGTGGGGGACAGGGAGTGCAGCCCCAGCATTTT
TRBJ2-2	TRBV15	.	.	CATSRDQGSGELFF	TGTGCCACCAGCAGAGATCAGGGATCCGGGGAGCTGTTTTTT
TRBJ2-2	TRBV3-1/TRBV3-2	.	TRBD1	CASKRQGAVNTGELFF	TGTGCCAGCAAGAGGCAGGGGGCGGTGAACACCGGGGAGCTGTTTTTT
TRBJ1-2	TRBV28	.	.	CASSFPRGADNYGYTF	TGTGCCAGCAGTTTTCCGCGGGGCGCTGATAACTATGGCTACACCTTC
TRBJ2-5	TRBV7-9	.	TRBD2	CASSSSGKETQYF	TGTGCCAGCAGCTCTAGCGGAAAAGAGACCCAGTACTTC
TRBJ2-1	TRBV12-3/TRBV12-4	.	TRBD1	CASSQDREQFF	TGTGCCAGCAGTCAGGACAGGGAGCAGTTCTTC
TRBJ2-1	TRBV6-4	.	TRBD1	CASSTDRGSYNEQFF	TGTGCCAGCAGCACGGACAGGGGCTCCTACAATGAGCAGTTCTTC
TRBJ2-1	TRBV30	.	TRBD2	CAWSVGLAGPNEQFF	TGTGCCTGGAGTGTAGGGCTAGCGGGGCCTAATGAGCAGTTCTTC
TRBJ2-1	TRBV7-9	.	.	CASSLLAGNEQFF	TGTGCCAGCAGCTTACTCGCGGGCAATGAGCAGTTCTTC
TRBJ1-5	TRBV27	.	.	CASSLAGSHQPQHF	TGTGCCAGCAGTTTGGCTGGGAGTCATCAGCCCCAGCATTTT
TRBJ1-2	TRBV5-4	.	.	CASSPEGGAYYGYTF	TGTGCCAGCAGCCCGGAGGGAGGGGCCTACTATGGCTACACCTTC
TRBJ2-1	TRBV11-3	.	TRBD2	CASSLGDSSGSTDEQFF	TGTGCCAGCAGCTTAGGGGACTCTAGCGGGAGTACCGATGAGCAGTTCTTC
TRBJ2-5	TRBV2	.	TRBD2	CASRRWGTSGQETQYF	TGTGCCAGCAGACGGTGGGGGACTAGCGGCCAAGAGACCCAGTACTTC
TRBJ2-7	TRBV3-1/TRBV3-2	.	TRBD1	CASSQVPGQGTGAYEQYF	TGTGCCAGCAGCCAAGTCCCGGGACAGGGCACGGGGGCCTACGAGCAGTACTTC
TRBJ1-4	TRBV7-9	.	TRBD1	CASSRRQGLTNEKLFF	TGTGCCAGCAGCAGGAGACAGGGATTAACTAATGAAAAACTGTTTTTT
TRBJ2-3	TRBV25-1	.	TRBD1	CASSEITGALRGNTQYF	TGTGCCAGCAGTGAAATTACAGGGGCCCTAAGGGGAAATACGCAGTATTTT
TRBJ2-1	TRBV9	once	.	CASSVGTHNEQFF	TGTGCCAGCAGCGTAGGGACACACAATGAGCAGTTCTTC
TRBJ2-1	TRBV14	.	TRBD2	CASSQPPGLAGEYEQFF	TGTGCCAGCAGCCAACCGCCCGGGCTAGCGGGAGAGTATGAGCAGTTCTTC
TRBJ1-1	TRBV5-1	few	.	CASSADSLNTEAFF	TGCGCCAGCAGCGCCGACAGTTTGAACACTGAAGCTTTCTTT
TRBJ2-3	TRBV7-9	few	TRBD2	CASSSGLAEDTDTQYF	TGTGCCAGCAGCTCCGGACTAGCGGAGGACACAGATACGCAGTATTTT
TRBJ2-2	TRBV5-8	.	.	CASSPLWGDENTGELFF	TGTGCCAGCAGCCCCTTGTGGGGGGACGAGAACACCGGGGAGCTGTTTTTT
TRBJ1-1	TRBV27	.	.	CASSFTGNTEAFF	TGTGCCAGCAGTTTCACAGGGAACACTGAAGCTTTCTTT
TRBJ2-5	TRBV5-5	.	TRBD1	CASSIHWDSNIQETQYF	TGTGCCAGCAGCATCCATTGGGACAGCAATATCCAAGAGACCCAGTACTTC
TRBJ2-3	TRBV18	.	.	CASSPGRLVATTDTQYF	TGTGCCAGCTCACCGGGGCGCCTAGTAGCTACCACAGATACGCAGTATTTT
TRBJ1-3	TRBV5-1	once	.	CASSSDPGENRGNTIYF	TGCGCCAGCAGCTCTGACCCAGGGGAGAATCGTGGAAACACCATATATTTT
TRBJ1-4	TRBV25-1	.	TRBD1	CASTPLGQGRPEKLFF	TGTGCCAGCACTCCCTTGGGACAGGGAAGGCCTGAAAAACTGTTTTTT
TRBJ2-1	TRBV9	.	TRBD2	CASSVDSGREQFF	TGTGCCAGCAGCGTAGATAGCGGGAGAGAGCAGTTCTTC
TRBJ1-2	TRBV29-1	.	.	CSVEAPGPQGSNYGYTF	TGCAGCGTTGAAGCCCCGGGTCCTCAGGGGTCTAACTATGGCTACACCTTC
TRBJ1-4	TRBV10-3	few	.	CAISDPGRATNEKLFF	TGTGCCATCAGTGATCCCGGTCGGGCAACTAATGAAAAACTGTTTTTT
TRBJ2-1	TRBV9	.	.	CASSVHSGVNEQFF	TGTGCCAGCAGCGTACACTCAGGGGTCAATGAGCAGTTCTTC
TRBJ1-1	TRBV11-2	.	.	CASSLVAGDTEAFF	TGTGCCAGCAGCTTAGTGGCAGGGGACACTGAAGCTTTCTTT
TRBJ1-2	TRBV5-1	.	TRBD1	CASSLGQGVDYTF	TGCGCCAGCAGCTTAGGACAGGGGGTGGACTACACCTTC
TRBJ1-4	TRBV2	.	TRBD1	CASGTGDRYFPTTNEKLFF	TGTGCCAGCGGAACCGGGGACAGATACTTTCCTACAACTAATGAAAAACTGTTTTTT
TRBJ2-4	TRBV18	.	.	CASSPAGNLAKNIQYF	TGTGCCAGCTCACCAGCGGGGAATCTAGCCAAAAACATTCAGTACTTC
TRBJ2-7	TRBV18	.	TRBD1	CASSPGTVGEQYF	TGTGCCAGCTCACCCGGGACAGTTGGCGAGCAGTACTTC
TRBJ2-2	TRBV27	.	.	CASRTFSGELFF	TGTGCCAGCAGAACCTTCAGCGGGGAGCTGTTTTTT
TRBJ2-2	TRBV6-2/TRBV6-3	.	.	CASSYPEQGGTGELFF	TGTGCCAGCAGTTACCCAGAACAGGGAGGGACCGGGGAGCTGTTTTTT
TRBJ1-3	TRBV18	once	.	CASSPLLTAGNTIYF	TGTGCCAGCTCACCTCTGCTTACGGCTGGAAACACCATATATTTT
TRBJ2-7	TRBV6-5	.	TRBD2	CASSYLGTSVYEQYF	TGTGCCAGCAGTTACCTAGGGACTAGCGTCTACGAGCAGTACTTC